A single sample gave rise to the 11 T cell receptor beta chains below, sequenced in a study of PD-L1 blockade in urothelial cancer. Time point described: pretreatment peripheral blood. Profiled with immunoSEQ multiplex PCR; TCRdb holds only in-frame clones, not every one. Of under 70,000 clones listed, approximately 80% are singletons. Sample: PBMCs, taken around atezolizumab (anti-PD-L1) treatment. The receptors shown here come from a man in his 70s with urothelial cancer.

This clone was seen a few times. This chain connects TRBV19 to TRBJ1-4; TRBD1 is a possible D gene (6 bases). The V end lost 1 base, the J end lost 6 bases, and 15 bases lay between the germline ends. From germline, CDR1 is LNHDA and CDR2 SQIVND (reference sequence). The CDR3 loop spans 16 amino acids. CDR3 sequence reads: CASSIVVGGQDEKLFF. DNA of the CDR3: TGTGCCAGTAGTATAGTAGTCGGGGGGCAGGATGAAAAACTGTTTTTT.

This chain joins TRBV11-3 and TRBJ1-1; D unresolved. This CDR3 is 13 amino acids long. The germline V gene has CDR1 SGHNT and CDR2 YENEEA. V lost 6 bases to trimming and J lost 6 bases, with 14 bases between them. DNA of the CDR3: TGTGCCAGCAGAATTGAGCGTGGCCCTGAAGCTTTCTTT. It encodes CASRIERGPEAFF.

The V call is TRBV5-1, the J call TRBJ1-4; 7 nucleotides line up with TRBD1. Per the germline V gene, CDR1 is SGHRS and CDR2 is YFSETQ. V shed 3 bases, J shed 4 bases, and the junction held 6 bases outside the gene matches. There are 15 residues in the CDR3. Here the CDR3 DNA reads TGCGCCAGCAGCTCTCCCGGGACAGATAATGAAAAACTGTTTTTT. Translating it yields CASSSPGTDNEKLFF.

V usage is TRBV19 and J usage is TRBJ1-1; perhaps TRBD1 as D (6 bases). Germline V lookup: CDR1 LNHDA, CDR2 SQIVND (reference sequence). Trimming took off 3 bases at V and 6 bases at J, with 17 bases between the two ends. The CDR3 covers 15 residues. Written as DNA, the CDR3 is TGTGCCAGTAGTATCATTCAGGGGTTGGGCGCTGAAGCTTTCTTT. Encoded protein: CASSIIQGLGAEAFF.

This clone was counted only a few times. The V call is TRBV19, the J call TRBJ2-1, with 9 bases aligning to TRBD1. This CDR3 has 15 amino acids. V lost 9 bases and J lost 5; bases outside the gene matches: 11. Per the germline V gene, CDR1 is LNHDA and CDR2 is SQIVND (reference sequence). This chain's CDR3 is CASAGTGTSHNEQFF. The CDR3 bases are TGTGCCAGCGCCGGGACAGGGACTTCCCACAATGAGCAGTTCTTC.

This chain links TRBV27 with TRBJ1-2, with 7 bases identical to TRBD1. The V gene's germline CDR1 is MNHEY and CDR2 SMNVEV (reference sequence). Trimming at V came to 5 bases and at J to 5 bases, leaving 5 bases not matched to a gene. The CDR3 is 13 amino acids. The CDR3 nucleotides are TGTGCCAGCAGTCTTCGACAGGGTTATGGCTACACCTTC. Translation gives CASSLRQGYGYTF.

The V call is TRBV7-2, the J call TRBJ1-1; possible D gene TRBD1, 6 bases. This CDR3 contains 16 residues. Germline lookup yields CDR1 SGHTA and CDR2 FQGNSA. The V end was cut by 8 bases, the J end by 4 bases, with 23 bases between. CDR3 in DNA: TGTGCCAGCGGGGGGGGGCGAACGCGACTATCCACTGAAGCTTTCTTT. Translated, it gives CASGGGRTRLSTEAFF.

This clone was counted between two and nine times. The J gene is TRBJ1-2, the V gene TRBV7-3, with TRBD1 matching 7 bases. Unmatched junction bases numbered 6, after V lost 0 bases and J lost 5 bases. The germline V gene has CDR1 SGHTA and CDR2 FQGTGA. CDR3 length: 15 amino acids. Here the CDR3 reads CASSLTTGTAYGYTF. In DNA form, the CDR3 reads TGTGCCAGCAGCTTAACTACCGGGACAGCTTATGGCTACACCTTC.

This chain uses TRBV9 with TRBJ2-7; possibly TRBD1 for D (6 bases). The V and J ends lost 4 bases and 1 base respectively, with 12 bases between them. Germline CDR1 reads SGDLS; CDR2 reads YYNGEE. The CDR3 covers 14 residues. Here the CDR3 DNA reads TGTGCCAGCAGCCCCAGGACAGAATCCTACGAGCAGTACTTC. Amino acid sequence: CASSPRTESYEQYF.

The chain couples TRBV29-1 to TRBJ1-1; TRBD1 aligns across 7 bases. Germline assignment: CDR1 SQVTM and CDR2 ANQGSEA. J gave up 1 base and V 5 bases, and 10 bases lay outside the gene matches. This CDR3 has 15 residues. The CDR3 DNA follows: TGCAGCGTTCTCCCGACAGGGTGGGAGAACACTGAAGCTTTCTTT. Translated: CSVLPTGWENTEAFF.

Comment on this clone: One end of the junction is discordant with germline, which a read error may explain. This chain uses TRBV7-7 with TRBJ2-1; TRBD1 is a possible D gene (6 bases). Germline CDR1 is SSHAT and CDR2 is FNYEAQ (reference sequence). CDR3 length: 16 amino acids. CDR3: CASSPEADSSYNEQFF. For the CDR3, the DNA is TGTGCTAGCAGCCCGGAAGCGGACAGCTCCTACAATGAGCAGTTCTTC.